This T cell receptor beta chain was sequenced for a study of shared clonotypes between healthy human individuals. There are 14 residues in the CDR3. CDR1 is SGHAT and CDR2 is FQNNGV in the germline V gene. Trimming pared 3 bases from V and 2 bases from J, leaving 11 bases between. Some clones are missing from TCRdb's copy, which holds only in-frame ones; the method was immunoSEQ multiplex PCR. This sample yields 150,000 to 200,000 clones, of which approximately 95% are seen a single time; more than 0.06% belongs to the top ten. The sequencing sample was made of naive CD4+ T cells sorted from blood. The sample's subset: CD45RA+ positively selected. The rearrangement joins TRBV11-2 to TRBJ2-7, with D hard to call. The receptor comes from a woman aged 25-40 years in good health. In DNA, the CDR3 is TGTGCCAGCAGCTTTGTTGCGACGCCCTACGAGCAGTACTTC. As protein: CASSFVATPYEQYF. The complete variable domain, with remaining parts taken from reference TRBV11-2 and TRBJ2-7, reads EAGVAQSPRYKIIEKRQSVAFWCNPISGHATLYWYQQILGQGPKLLIQFQNNGVVDDSQLPKDRFSAERLKGVDSTLKIQPAKLEDSAVYLCASSFVATPYEQYFGPGTRLTVT.